The subject of this entry is one T cell receptor (beta chain). Its antigen remains unidentified. This clone may be a read error of a much larger clone one base away. This sample was taken from a study of T cells after yellow fever vaccination. Study-wide results and caveats: Clones from primary vaccination mostly reappeared after the booster (about 97% CD4, around 90% CD8). Contaminants from the bulk population, in the form of abundant clonotypes, could be found in FACS-sorted repertoires.

Trimming removed 4 bases from V and 8 bases from J, with 21 bases in between. Germline CDR1 SGDLS, CDR2 YYNGEE. The CDR3 extends over 16 amino acids. Using its own MiXCR run on the 5' RACE reads, TCRdb lists one record per CDR3 protein. This sample has 140,000 to 150,000 distinct CDR3 sequences, with 5% to 7.5% found just once. J is TRBJ2-2 and V is TRBV9; weak D call: TRBD1 (6 bases). The sequences come from CD4+ T cells sorted from PBMCs, collected 10 days after the yellow fever booster vaccination. This receptor was taken from a man aged 25 to 40 who received the YFV17D yellow fever vaccine. The CDR3 DNA sequence: TGTGCCAGCAGCCCGATCCCGGTACAGGGACGGGGGGAGCTGTTTTTT. It yields the protein CASSPIPVQGRGELFF. The whole variable domain, remainder taken from reference TRBV9 and TRBJ2-2, is DSGVTQTPKHLITATGQRVTLRCSPRSGDLSVYWYQQSLDQGLQFLIQYYNGEERAKGNILERFSAQQFPDLHSELNLSSLELGDSALYFCASSPIPVQGRGELFFGEGSRLTVL.